Sequencing of this TCR beta chain was carried out in a study of blood T cell repertoires in COVID-19. The overall study: Sources were T cells, B-cell-depleted T cells, or PBMCs; the material itself was cDNA or gDNA.

CDR1 MDHEN and CDR2 SYDVKM come from the germline V gene. The CDR3 runs to 16 residues. In the study's own analysis: Scientists estimated how many nucleated cells there were by amplifying reference gene primers. The table came from immunoSEQ multiplex PCR; TCRdb's copy has only in-frame clones and leaves some out. The V and J calls and clone size come from that table; D and trimming were worked out from the DNA. The table lists about 210,000 clones, 85% of them singletons. With respect to this clone: The germline gene is not matched at one end of the junction; a read error may be the cause.

The TCR was taken from a man aged 35 to 55 who had recovered from COVID-19. Sample: PBMCs or T cells enriched from blood (not recorded which). The chain links TRBV28 to TRBJ2-7; 8 bases are shared with TRBD2. CDR3 in DNA: TGTGCCAGCAGCCTGCGGGGACTAGTCCTCTCCCACGAGCAGTACTTC. Residues: CASSLRGLVLSHEQYF.